Listed below are T cell receptor beta chains from one sample, sequenced in a study of tumor and adjacent non-tumor tissue in lung cancer. MiXCR was run by TCRdb on the multiplex PCR reads, yielding one entry per CDR3 protein. Counted here are 85,000 to 100,000 distinct CDR3 sequences, 67% occurring once; the ten biggest clones make up 15% to 20%. The sequencing sample was made of lung tumor tissue. Receptors originate from a man in his fifties or sixties with non-small cell lung cancer. Each CDR3 is given without its conserved first and last residue. D genes are given only for firm matches.

v_gene,d_gene,j_gene,CDR3aa
TRBV12-3/TRBV12-4,.,TRBJ1-3,ASSPLRAWGGNTVY
TRBV7-3,.,TRBJ2-2,ASSSTVQANTGELL
TRBV28,.,TRBJ1-6,ASSWGLSPALSPLH
TRBV24-1,.,TRBJ2-1,ATSDTGFTGYNEQF
TRBV11-2,.,TRBJ1-6,ASSPRGSNSPLH
TRBV6-2/TRBV6-3,TRBD1,TRBJ2-7,ASTLVTGAYEQY
TRBV12-3/TRBV12-4,.,TRBJ2-6,ASRTGGPGANVLA
TRBV12-5,.,TRBJ1-1,ASGVEGPAL
TRBV12-3/TRBV12-4,.,TRBJ2-1,ASNLVGSHNKQF
TRBV30,.,TRBJ2-3,AWSVSSGSTDTQY
TRBV20-1,.,TRBJ2-5,SAPVSAPSETQY
TRBV20-1,.,TRBJ1-6,SARRTEVYNSPLH
TRBV12-3/TRBV12-4,.,TRBJ2-6,VSGPGTSVSAANVLT
TRBV30,.,TRBJ2-1,AWSPTLDYEKYNEQF
TRBV12-3/TRBV12-4,.,TRBJ2-4,ASGPLGGHGNIKN
TRBV7-9,.,TRBJ2-4,ASSSGVELAENIQY
TRBV6-2/TRBV6-3,.,TRBJ1-6,ASSEGYYNSLHH